This passage covers 12 T cell receptor beta chains from one sample sequenced in a study of radiation and T cells in renal cell carcinoma. Indicated time point: blood 4 weeks post-SBRT, at nephrectomy. Treatment meaning: 15 Gy SBRT to primary tumor, nephrectomy 4 weeks later. Produced via immunoSEQ multiplex PCR; TCRdb's table is partial and in-frame only. The repertoire has under 35,000 clones, 81% of them found once; the top ten carry about 30%. The sequencing used blood, collected from a patient whose treatment included radiotherapy and nephrectomy. These receptors were obtained from a man between 60 and 75 years old with renal cell carcinoma.

J is TRBJ1-1 and V is TRBV10-3, with TRBD1 as a possible D gene (5 bases). This CDR3 has 16 amino acids. Germline V gene sequence: CDR1 ENHRY, CDR2 SYGVKD. V lost 7 bases and J lost 2, with 20 bases in between. For the CDR3, the DNA is TGTGCCATCAAAGGCGGGAGTCGGGGGTTTAACACTGAAGCTTTCTTT. This translates into CAIKGGSRGFNTEAFF.

This clone was detected only once. The V and J genes are TRBV7-9 and TRBJ1-5, with D unclear. CDR1 and CDR2 (germline): SEHNR, FQNEAQ (reference sequence). The CDR3 consists of 14 residues. Between the trimmed V and J ends, which lost 3 bases and 4 bases, there was a span of 10 bases. CDR3 protein: CASSFLGVNQPQHF. The DNA of the CDR3 is TGTGCCAGCAGCTTTCTGGGAGTGAATCAGCCCCAGCATTTT.

The chain carries TRBV21-1 and TRBJ2-7; whether TRBD2, the table's D call, matches the DNA was not checked. TRBV21-1 is annotated as a pseudogene. The CDR3 totals 17 residues. CDR3 DNA: TGTGCCAGCAGTTTCAAAATGCGGCTAGCGATATATTTCGAGCAGTACTTC. Amino acid sequence: CASSFKMRLAIYFEQYF.

This clone was observed a handful of times. The CDR3 DNA follows: TGTGCCAGCAATAGACAGACGTACCAAGAGACCCAGTACTTC. This encodes CASNRQTYQETQYF. J is TRBJ2-5 and V is TRBV2, with D perhaps matching TRBD1 (5 bases). The ends were cut back, 7 bases at V and 0 bases at J, with 12 bases in the middle. CDR1 is SNHLY, CDR2 FYNNEI, per germline. The CDR3 spans 14 residues.

J is TRBJ2-2 and V is TRBV7-9; 7 bases align to TRBD2. Unmatched junction bases numbered 11, after V lost 5 bases and J lost 5 bases. Germline CDR1 is SEHNR and CDR2 is FQNEAQ (reference sequence). This CDR3 comprises 16 residues. The CDR3 coding sequence is TGTGCCAGCAGCCCTCCTCGACTGGGGGGGACCGGGGAGCTGTTTTTT. Amino acid sequence: CASSPPRLGGTGELFF.

This clone was recorded once. The chain employs TRBV27 and TRBJ1-4, with D uncertain. Germline loops: CDR1 MNHEY, CDR2 SMNVEV (reference sequence). Trimming removed 2 bases from V and 8 bases from J, with 9 bases in between. CDR3 length equals 13 residues. The CDR3 DNA sequence: TGTGCCAGCAGTTTACGGTTGGGGGAAAAACTGTTTTTT. Amino acids: CASSLRLGEKLFF.

V gene TRBV7-9 combines with J gene TRBJ1-4; 9 bases fit TRBD1. V gave up 5 bases and J gave up 8 bases; unmatched junction bases: 12. The germline V gene encodes CDR1 SEHNR and CDR2 FQNEAQ (reference sequence). This CDR3 has 16 residues. The CDR3 coding sequence is TGTGCCAGCAGCCCGACCTTGACAGGGGGTACCGAAAAACTGTTTTTT. Translated, it gives CASSPTLTGGTEKLFF.

The rearrangement joins TRBV5-4 to TRBJ2-7; TRBD1 agrees at 10 bases. Trimming took 4 bases from V and 1 from J; bases not matched to a gene: 5. The CDR3 is made up of 15 amino acids. Germline values: CDR1 SGHNT, CDR2 YYREEE (reference sequence). As DNA, the CDR3 is TGTGCCAGCAGCGAGAAGGACAGGGGGTCCTACGAGCAGTACTTC. Residues: CASSEKDRGSYEQYF. The whole variable domain, filled in from reference TRBV5-4 and TRBJ2-7, reads ETGVTQSPTHLIKTRGQQVTLRCSSQSGHNTVSWYQQALGQGPQFIFQYYREEENGRGNFPPRFSGLQFPNYSSELNVNALELDDSALYLCASSEKDRGSYEQYFGPGTRLTVT.

The V call is TRBV4-1, the J call TRBJ2-7, with 8 bases aligning to TRBD1. V dropped 4 bases and J dropped 5; count of bases not matched to a gene: 13. Germline V gene lookup returns CDR1 MGHRA and CDR2 YSYEKL. The CDR3 sequence is 16 residues long. CDR3 DNA sequence: TGCGCCAGCAGCCGGTTGGACAGGGAGGTATTGAACGAGCAGTACTTC. Protein sequence: CASSRLDREVLNEQYF.

This chain uses TRBV27 with TRBJ1-4, with D perhaps matching TRBD1 (5 bases). The CDR3 spans 16 residues. Germline V lookup: CDR1 MNHEY, CDR2 SMNVEV (reference sequence). V was trimmed by 3 bases and J by 4 bases, leaving 15 bases between them. The CDR3, as DNA: TGTGCCAGCAGTTTGGGCGGGGGGAGGCGTAATGAAAAACTGTTTTTT. The encoded protein is CASSLGGGRRNEKLFF.

The chain couples TRBV28 to TRBJ2-7; no clear D gene. Germline assignment: CDR1 MDHEN and CDR2 SYDVKM. Trimming stripped 6 bases from V and 0 bases from J, with 12 bases between. The CDR3 covers 14 residues. CDR3 DNA sequence: TGTGCCAGCAGACCGGGTCAGAGCTCCTACGAGCAGTACTTC. Its protein is CASRPGQSSYEQYF.

This clone came up a few times. The germline gene is not matched at one end of the junction; a read error may be the cause. CDR3 loop: CASSGSSGPSLETQYF. CDR3 nucleotides: TGTGCTAGCAGCGGATCTTCCGGGCCCTCCTTAGAGACCCAGTACTTC. The chain carries TRBV7-7 and TRBJ2-5, with TRBD2 as a possible D gene (5 bases). From germline, CDR1 is SSHAT and CDR2 FNYEAQ (reference sequence). The CDR3 is 16 residues long.